This TCR beta chain was identified in a study of molecular identifiers for immune sequencing clone quantification. Overall study: The replicate experiment used RNA from approximately 22,000 or 94,000 naive CD8 cells. This RNA was split into five aliquots, and four of them were sequenced. General study findings and limits: Over 98% of effector molecules, but under 1% in naive cells, were held by clones with more than 20 RNA copies. Barcode-sharing identical TCR molecules could underestimate highly expanded clone sizes.

TCRdb fed the PCR reads into MiXCR, producing one record per CDR3 protein. Among approximately 550,000 distinct CDR3 sequences, 20% to 25% were seen once, and the ten largest hold roughly 0.81%. This CDR3 comprises 13 residues. Germline assignment: CDR1 MNHEY and CDR2 SMNVEV (reference sequence). With respect to this clonotype: The antigen remains unidentified. An end of the junction differs from the germline gene, which may be a read error.

This receptor was obtained from a human donor in good health. Some libraries in this study had Jurkat cell RNA spiked in. The sequenced sample consisted of naive CD8+ T cells from blood, with Jurkat cell RNA spiked in. The subset denotes: FACS-sorted CD8+CD4-CCR7+CD45RA+ naive T cells. The chain carries TRBV27 and TRBJ1-1, with D possibly matching TRBD1 (5 bases). This chain's CDR3 is CASSLQSGTETFF. As DNA, the CDR3 is TGTGCCAGCAGTTTACAAAGTGGGACTGAAACTTTCTTT.